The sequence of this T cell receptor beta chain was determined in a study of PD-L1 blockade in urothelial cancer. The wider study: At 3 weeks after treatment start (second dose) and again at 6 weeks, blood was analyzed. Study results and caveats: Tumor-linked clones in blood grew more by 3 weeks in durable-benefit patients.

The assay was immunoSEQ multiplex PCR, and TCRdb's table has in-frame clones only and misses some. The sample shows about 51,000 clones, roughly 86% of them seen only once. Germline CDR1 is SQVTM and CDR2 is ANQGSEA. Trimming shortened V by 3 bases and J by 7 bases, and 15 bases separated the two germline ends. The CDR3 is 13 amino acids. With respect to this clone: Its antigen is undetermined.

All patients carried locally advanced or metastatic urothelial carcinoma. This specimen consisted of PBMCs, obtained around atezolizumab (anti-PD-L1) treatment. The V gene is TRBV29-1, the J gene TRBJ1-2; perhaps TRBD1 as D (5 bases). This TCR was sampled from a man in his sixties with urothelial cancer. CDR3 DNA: TGCAGCGTTGATGGGTGGGGCTTCACTGGCTACACCTTC. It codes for CSVDGWGFTGYTF.